A selection of T cell receptor beta chains follows, all from one sample in a study of T cells in localized non-small cell lung cancer. Clones were read by immunoSEQ multiplex PCR, and TCRdb kept only the in-frame ones, dropping some. Counted here are about 3,000 clones, approximately 28% occurring once; the ten biggest clones make up over 10%. Sequenced here: lung tumor tissue, sampled before any cancer treatment. These receptors came from a woman aged 40-69 years with stage III lung adenocarcinoma. Both conserved end residues are part of each CDR3. A D gene is named only where the DNA matches it firmly. A row's size may be missing; if present it is once, few, many or a size class.

>TRBJ1-1|TRBV9|-|few
TGTGCCAGCAGCGTAGATACGAGGGTAGGCACTGAAGCTTTCTTT
CASSVDTRVGTEAFF
>TRBJ2-5|TRBV5-1|TRBD1|-
TGCGCCAGCAGGTCACGGACAGGGAGGGAGACCCAGTACTTC
CASRSRTGRETQYF
>TRBJ1-4|TRBV15|-|few
TGTGCCACCAGCATGACGGTGACTAATGAAAAACTGTTTTTT
CATSMTVTNEKLFF
>TRBJ2-3|TRBV28|-|-
TGTGCCAGCAGACTCAGACAGAGCACAGATACGCAGTATTTT
CASRLRQSTDTQYF
>TRBJ1-2|TRBV7-6|TRBD1|-
TGTGCCAGCAGCGCCCGACAGGGGCGCGTTAACTATGGCTACACCTTC
CASSARQGRVNYGYTF
>TRBJ1-1|TRBV5-1|-|-
TGCGCCAGCAGCTTGGGGGGGTCGAACACTGAAGCTTTCTTT
CASSLGGSNTEAFF
>TRBJ1-5|TRBV6-8|-|-
TGTGCCAGCAGTCCACTAGGGGCGCGGGATCAGCCCCAGCATTTT
CASSPLGARDQPQHF
>TRBJ2-7|TRBV7-5|-|-
TGTGCCAGCAGCTTCCATCCGGGACGAGGAACCGTGGGGTCTGCCTACGAGCAGTACTTC
CASSFHPGRGTVGSAYEQYF
>TRBJ2-1|TRBV5-1|-|-
TGCGCCAGCAGCCCTCCAGGGAGCTCCTACAATGAGCAGTTCTTC
CASSPPGSSYNEQFF
>TRBJ1-2|TRBV6-8|-|medium-sized
TGTGCCAGCAACGAAAACCGGGCGAGGGGCTACACCTTC
CASNENRARGYTF
>TRBJ1-1|TRBV18|-|-
TGTGCCAGCTCACCACAAAGGGCGGGCACTGAAGCTTTCTTT
CASSPQRAGTEAFF
>TRBJ2-5|TRBV6-8|-|few
TGTGCCAGCAGTTACGTCGGTCAAACCCAGTACTTC
CASSYVGQTQYF
>TRBJ2-1|TRBV6-8|-|few
TGTGCCATCTCCGACGACTACAATGAGCAGTTCTTC
CAISDDYNEQFF